The 3 T cell receptor beta chains reported below all come from one sample, sequenced in a study of PD-1 blockade in classical Hodgkin lymphoma. This table comes from immunoSEQ multiplex PCR, and its TCRdb copy is limited to in-frame clones, with some not included. The sample consists of some 48,000 clones, over 70% of them appearing once. The sample's time point: cycle 4 day 1 (C4D1), after less than 7 weeks of nivolumab. Brentuximab vedotin exposure varied, and every patient relapsed after autologous stem cell transplantation. The sample consisted of peripheral blood mononuclear cells (PBMCs), taken before the fourth cycle of nivolumab. These receptors originate from a human donor with classical Hodgkin lymphoma.

The chain has TRBV6-1 and TRBJ2-2, with D possibly called TRBD1 or TRBD2 (5 bases each). Per the germline V gene, CDR1 is MNHNS and CDR2 is SASEGT. This CDR3 has 15 amino acids. V lost 6 bases and J 5 bases, leaving 16 bases between the germline ends. In nucleotides, the CDR3 is TGTGCCAGCAGCGCTGTCGGGGCTGGGACCGGGGAGCTGTTTTTT. Its protein product is CASSAVGAGTGELFF.

The chain links TRBV6-1 to TRBJ2-5, with 8 positions matching TRBD2. Germline V gene data show CDR1 as MNHNS and CDR2 as SASEGT. After removal of 7 bases from V and 1 base from J, the junction contained 8 bases not matched to a gene. This CDR3 spans 15 amino acids. Here the CDR3 DNA reads TGTGCCAGCACTAGAGTACTAGCGGTCCAAGAGACCCAGTACTTC. Translation gives CASTRVLAVQETQYF.

The DNA for the CDR3 is TGCGCCAGCAGCCGCAACAGGGGACGGAACACCGGGGAGCTGTTTTTT. Its translation is CASSRNRGRNTGELFF. The chain couples TRBV4-3 to TRBJ2-2, with 7 bases lining up with TRBD1. The length of the CDR3 is 16 residues. V dropped 4 bases and J dropped 1; count of bases not matched to a gene: 6. Germline-derived CDR1 and CDR2 are LGHNA and YSLEER.